Following are 14 T cell receptor beta chains from one sample sequenced in a study of cytomegalovirus exposure and HLA in healthy donors. Primers: 60 Vbeta forward and 13 Jbeta reverse. Sequencing was performed with immunoSEQ multiplex PCR; in TCRdb, only in-frame clones are kept and a portion is missing. This table has under 150,000 clones, roughly 78% appearing once. The sequenced material came from PBMCs. The source of these receptors is a man aged 25 to 40 in good health and CMV-seronegative.

This chain uses TRBV7-2 with TRBJ1-1, with D uncertain. Germline V gene data show CDR1 as SGHTA and CDR2 as FQGNSA. The CDR3 runs 13 residues. Trimming pared 2 bases from V and 1 base from J, leaving 5 bases between. For the CDR3, the DNA is TGTGCCAGCAGCTTATCCCGGAACACTGAAGCTTTCTTT. It codes for CASSLSRNTEAFF.

This clone was detected a few times. This chain's CDR3 is CASSPKSGPYYEQYF. The DNA of the CDR3 is TGTGCCAGCAGCCCCAAAAGCGGGCCCTACTACGAGCAGTACTTC. The chain links TRBV7-9 to TRBJ2-7; a weak D match, TRBD2 (6 bases). The CDR3 has 15 amino acids. Deletions cut 5 bases from V and 3 bases from J, with 17 bases between. Germline assignment: CDR1 SEHNR and CDR2 FQNEAQ (reference sequence).

The chain recombines TRBV18 with TRBJ2-1, with TRBD2 identical over 16 bases. V lost 3 bases and J lost 4; bases outside the gene matches: 21. The CDR3 is 23 residues long. Germline loops: CDR1 KGHSH, CDR2 LQKENI. CDR3 nucleotide sequence: TGTGCCAGCTCACCGGGGACAGAGCCGGGACTAGCGGGAGGGCCCCTCCTTTACAATGAGCAGTTCTTC. Translated: CASSPGTEPGLAGGPLLYNEQFF.

The V gene is TRBV5-1, the J gene TRBJ2-7; possible D gene TRBD1, 5 bases. Germline CDR1 reads SGHRS; CDR2 reads YFSETQ. V was cut by 4 bases and J by 0 bases, with 11 bases left in between. The CDR3 runs to 14 residues. The CDR3 loop is CASSDSPNSYEQYF. The CDR3 DNA follows: TGCGCCAGCAGCGACAGCCCTAACTCCTACGAGCAGTACTTC.

The V call is TRBV9, the J call TRBJ2-2, with a weak D call TRBD1 (6 bases). This CDR3 has 14 amino acids. Trimming removed 3 bases at V and 5 bases at J, with 11 bases between. Germline CDR1 reads SGDLS; CDR2 reads YYNGEE. CDR3 sequence reads: CASSAMGQTGELFF. The CDR3 coding sequence is TGTGCCAGCAGCGCCATGGGACAAACCGGGGAGCTGTTTTTT.

This chain uses TRBV7-9 with TRBJ1-2; 8 bases fit TRBD1. CDR1 and CDR2 (germline): SEHNR, FQNEAQ (reference sequence). The CDR3 sequence is 13 residues long. V trimming: 2 bases; J trimming: 8 bases; junction bases outside the gene matches: 4. The CDR3 is CASSLLQGEGYTF. CDR3 nucleotides: TGTGCCAGCAGCTTACTACAGGGGGAAGGCTACACCTTC.

The chain uses TRBV5-4 and TRBJ2-7, with D possibly matching TRBD2 (5 bases). Trimming stripped 2 bases from V and 1 base from J, with 10 bases between. In germline, CDR1 is SGHNT, CDR2 YYREEE (reference sequence). This CDR3 is built from 14 residues. CDR3 sequence (DNA): TGTGCCAGCAGCTTAGAAGCGGTTTCCTACGAGCAGTACTTC. Translated: CASSLEAVSYEQYF. The variable domain in full, completed from reference TRBV5-4 and TRBJ2-7, reads ETGVTQSPTHLIKTRGQQVTLRCSSQSGHNTVSWYQQALGQGPQFIFQYYREEENGRGNFPPRFSGLQFPNYSSELNVNALELDDSALYLCASSLEAVSYEQYFGPGTRLTVT.

The rearrangement joins TRBV6-1 to TRBJ1-2; 7 bases align to TRBD1. CDR1 is MNHNS and CDR2 is SASEGT in the germline V gene. The CDR3 contains 14 residues. V lost 7 bases and J lost 4; bases outside the gene matches: 9. CDR3 in amino acids: CASNLDRDGYGYTF. CDR3 in DNA: TGTGCCAGCAACCTAGACAGGGATGGCTATGGCTACACCTTC.

V is TRBV15 and J is TRBJ2-3; 9 nucleotides align to TRBD2. Trimming took 5 bases from V and 2 from J; bases not matched to a gene: 8. Germline CDR1 is LNHNV and CDR2 is YYDKDF (reference sequence). The CDR3 extends over 16 amino acids. DNA of the CDR3: TGTGCCACCAGCGCGCGACTAGCGGAAATCACAGATACGCAGTATTTT. Translated, it gives CATSARLAEITDTQYF.

The chain is built from TRBV7-8 and TRBJ2-7; possibly TRBD2 for D (6 bases). Germline lookup yields CDR1 SGHVS and CDR2 FQNEAQ. The CDR3 is 16 amino acids. The CDR3 DNA reads as TGTGCGTCCCGGGACTCCCTCAGATTGGAATCCTACGAGCAGTACTTC. This encodes CASRDSLRLESYEQYF.

The chain couples TRBV19 to TRBJ1-1; D not certain. CDR3 size: 11 residues. Trimming pared 3 bases from V and 11 bases from J, leaving 10 bases between. Per germline, CDR1 LNHDA and CDR2 SQIVND (reference sequence). The CDR3 reads CASSIWPSAFF. CDR3 coding DNA: TGTGCCAGTAGTATTTGGCCATCGGCTTTCTTT.

J is TRBJ1-4 and V is TRBV6-1; TRBD1 matches at 10 bases. Germline-derived CDR1 and CDR2 are MNHNS and SASEGT. V trimming: 5 bases; J trimming: 3 bases; junction bases outside the gene matches: 3. This CDR3 has 15 residues. The DNA of the CDR3 is TGTGCCAGCAGTCGGGGACAGGGGTCTAATGAAAAACTGTTTTTT. Translation: CASSRGQGSNEKLFF.

This clone occurred once. The chain combines TRBV7-6 with TRBJ2-1; 7 bases map to TRBD2. V lost 1 base, J lost 2 bases, and 5 bases stayed unmatched. The germline V gene encodes CDR1 SGHVS and CDR2 FNYEAQ. The CDR3 has 16 residues. CDR3 region: CASSLVGGDAYNEQFF. CDR3 DNA: TGTGCCAGCAGCTTAGTGGGAGGGGACGCCTACAATGAGCAGTTCTTC.

The chain is built from TRBV7-2 and TRBJ2-7, with 11 positions matching TRBD2. V lost 1 base and J lost 4; bases outside the gene matches: 6. CDR3 length: 16 amino acids. Germline V gene sequence: CDR1 SGHTA, CDR2 FQGNSA. For the CDR3, the DNA is TGTGCCAGCAGCTTAGTAGCGGGAGGGGGGAGGTACGAGCAGTACTTC. Translated, it gives CASSLVAGGGRYEQYF.